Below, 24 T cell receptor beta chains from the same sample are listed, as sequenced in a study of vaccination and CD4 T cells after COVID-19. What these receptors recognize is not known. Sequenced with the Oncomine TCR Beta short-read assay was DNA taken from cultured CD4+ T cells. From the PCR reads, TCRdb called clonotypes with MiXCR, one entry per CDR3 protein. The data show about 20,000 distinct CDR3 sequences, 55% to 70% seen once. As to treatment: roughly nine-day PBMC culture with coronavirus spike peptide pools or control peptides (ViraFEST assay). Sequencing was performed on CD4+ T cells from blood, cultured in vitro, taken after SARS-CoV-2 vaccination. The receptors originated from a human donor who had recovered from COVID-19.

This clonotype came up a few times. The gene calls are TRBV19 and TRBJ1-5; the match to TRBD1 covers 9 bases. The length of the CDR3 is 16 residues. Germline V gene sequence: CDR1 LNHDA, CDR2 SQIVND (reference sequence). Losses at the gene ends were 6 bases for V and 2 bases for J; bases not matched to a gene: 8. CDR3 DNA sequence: TGTGCCAGTAGGCTACTACAGGGGGCCGGCAATCAGCCCCAGCATTTT. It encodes CASRLLQGAGNQPQHF.

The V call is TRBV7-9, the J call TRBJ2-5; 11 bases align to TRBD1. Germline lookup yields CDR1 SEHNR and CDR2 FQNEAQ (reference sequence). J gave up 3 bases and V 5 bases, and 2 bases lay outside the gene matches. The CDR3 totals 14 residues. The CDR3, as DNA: TGTGCCAGCAGCAGGACAGGGGGCAAAGAGACCCAGTACTTC. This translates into CASSRTGGKETQYF.

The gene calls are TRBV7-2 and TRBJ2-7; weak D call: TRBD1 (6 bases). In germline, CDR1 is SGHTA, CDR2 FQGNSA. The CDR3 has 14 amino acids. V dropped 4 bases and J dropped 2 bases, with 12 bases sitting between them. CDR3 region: CASSSDRWAYEQYF. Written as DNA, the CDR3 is TGTGCCAGCAGCTCCGACAGGTGGGCCTACGAGCAGTACTTC.

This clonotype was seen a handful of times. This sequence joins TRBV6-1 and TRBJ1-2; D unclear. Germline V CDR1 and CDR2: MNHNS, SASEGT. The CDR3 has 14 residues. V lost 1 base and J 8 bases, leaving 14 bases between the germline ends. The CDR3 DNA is TGTGCCAGCAGTGAAGGCGATAATCTAAGGGGCTACACCTTC. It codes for CASSEGDNLRGYTF.

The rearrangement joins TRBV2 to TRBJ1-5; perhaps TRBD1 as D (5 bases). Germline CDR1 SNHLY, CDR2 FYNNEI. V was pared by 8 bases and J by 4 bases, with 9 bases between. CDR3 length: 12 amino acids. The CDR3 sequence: CASAGMNQPQHF. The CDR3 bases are TGTGCCAGCGCAGGGATGAATCAGCCCCAGCATTTT.

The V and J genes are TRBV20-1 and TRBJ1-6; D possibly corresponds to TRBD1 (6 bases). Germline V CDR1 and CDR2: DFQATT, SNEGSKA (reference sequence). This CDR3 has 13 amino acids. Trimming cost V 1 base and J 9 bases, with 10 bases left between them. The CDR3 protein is CSARGQGRSPLHF. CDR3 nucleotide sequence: TGCAGTGCTAGAGGGCAGGGGCGTTCACCCCTCCACTTT.

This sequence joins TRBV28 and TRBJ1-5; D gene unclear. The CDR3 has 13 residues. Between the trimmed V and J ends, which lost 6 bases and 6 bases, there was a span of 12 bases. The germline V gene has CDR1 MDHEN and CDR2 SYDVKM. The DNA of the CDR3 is TGTGCCAGCAGGCCCGGAGGGCCTCAGCCCCAGCATTTT. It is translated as CASRPGGPQPQHF.

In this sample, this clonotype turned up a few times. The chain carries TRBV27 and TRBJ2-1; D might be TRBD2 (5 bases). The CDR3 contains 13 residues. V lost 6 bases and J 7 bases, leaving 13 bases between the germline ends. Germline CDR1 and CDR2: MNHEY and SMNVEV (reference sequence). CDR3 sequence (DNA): TGTGCCAGCAGACGGAGCGGTGGTAATGAGCAGTTCTTC. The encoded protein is CASRRSGGNEQFF.

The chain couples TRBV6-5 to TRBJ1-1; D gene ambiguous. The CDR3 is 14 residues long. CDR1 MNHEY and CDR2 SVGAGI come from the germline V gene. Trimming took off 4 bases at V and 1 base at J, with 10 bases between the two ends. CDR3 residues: CASSWRDTNTEAFF. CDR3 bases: TGTGCCAGCAGTTGGAGGGATACGAACACTGAAGCTTTCTTT.

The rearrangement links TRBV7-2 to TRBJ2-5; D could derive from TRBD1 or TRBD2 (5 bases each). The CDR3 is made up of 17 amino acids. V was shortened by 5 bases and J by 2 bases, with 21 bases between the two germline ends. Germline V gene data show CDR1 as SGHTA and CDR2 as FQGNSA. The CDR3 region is CASSPNHNAGTQETQYF. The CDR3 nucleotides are TGTGCCAGCAGCCCTAATCATAACGCCGGGACGCAAGAGACCCAGTACTTC.

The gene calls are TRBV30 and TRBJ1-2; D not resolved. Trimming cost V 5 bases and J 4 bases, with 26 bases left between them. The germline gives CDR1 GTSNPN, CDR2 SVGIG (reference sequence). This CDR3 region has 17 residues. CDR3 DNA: TGTGCCTGGTCACACGCAGACTGGCAAATCGGAGGCTATGGCTACACCTTC. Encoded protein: CAWSHADWQIGGYGYTF.

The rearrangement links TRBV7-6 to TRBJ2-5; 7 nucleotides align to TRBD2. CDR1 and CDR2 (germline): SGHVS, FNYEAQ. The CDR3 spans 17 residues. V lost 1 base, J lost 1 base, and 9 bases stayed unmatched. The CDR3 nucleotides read TGTGCCAGCAGCTTAGTCGGGCTGCGGGGGACCCAAGAGACCCAGTACTTC. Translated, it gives CASSLVGLRGTQETQYF.

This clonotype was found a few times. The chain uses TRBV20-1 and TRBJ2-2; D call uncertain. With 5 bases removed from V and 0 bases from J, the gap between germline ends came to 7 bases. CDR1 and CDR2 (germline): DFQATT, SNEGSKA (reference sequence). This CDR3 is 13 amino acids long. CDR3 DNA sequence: TGCAGTGCTTCTGACACGAACACCGGGGAGCTGTTTTTT. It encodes CSASDTNTGELFF.

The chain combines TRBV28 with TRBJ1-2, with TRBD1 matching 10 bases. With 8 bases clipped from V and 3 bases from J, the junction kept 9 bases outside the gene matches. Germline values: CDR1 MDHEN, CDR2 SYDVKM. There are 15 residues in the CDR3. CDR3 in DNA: TGTGCCAGCGCCCACCGGACAGGGGGTTACTATGGCTACACCTTC. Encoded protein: CASAHRTGGYYGYTF.

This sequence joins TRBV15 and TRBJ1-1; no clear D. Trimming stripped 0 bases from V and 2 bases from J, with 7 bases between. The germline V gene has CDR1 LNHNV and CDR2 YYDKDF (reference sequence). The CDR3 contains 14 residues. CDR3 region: CATSREYSNTEAFF. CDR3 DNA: TGTGCCACCAGCAGAGAATATAGTAACACTGAAGCTTTCTTT.

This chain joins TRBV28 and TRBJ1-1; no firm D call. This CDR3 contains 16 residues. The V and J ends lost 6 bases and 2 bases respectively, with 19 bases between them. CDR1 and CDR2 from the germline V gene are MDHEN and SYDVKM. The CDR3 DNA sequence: TGTGCCAGCAGCCCTTGGACGAGTCTAGGAAACACTGAAGCTTTCTTT. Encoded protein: CASSPWTSLGNTEAFF.

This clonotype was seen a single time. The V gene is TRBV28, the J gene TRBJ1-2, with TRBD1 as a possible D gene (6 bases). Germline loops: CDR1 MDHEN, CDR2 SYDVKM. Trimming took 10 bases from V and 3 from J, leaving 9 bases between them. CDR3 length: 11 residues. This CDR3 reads CATRTDYGYTF. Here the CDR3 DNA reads TGTGCCACTCGGACAGACTATGGCTACACCTTC.

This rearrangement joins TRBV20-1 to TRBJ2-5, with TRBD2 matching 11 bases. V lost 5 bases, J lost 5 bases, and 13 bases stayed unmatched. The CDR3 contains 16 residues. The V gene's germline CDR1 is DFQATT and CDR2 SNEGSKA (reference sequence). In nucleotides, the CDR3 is TGCAGTGCTCAACCGCCGACTAGCGGGGAGGGTGAGACCCAGTACTTC. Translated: CSAQPPTSGEGETQYF.

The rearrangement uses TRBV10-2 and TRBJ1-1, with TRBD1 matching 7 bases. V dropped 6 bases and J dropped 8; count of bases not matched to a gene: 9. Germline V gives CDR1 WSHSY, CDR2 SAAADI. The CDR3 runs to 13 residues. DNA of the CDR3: TGCGCCAGCAGCTTGACAGGGACTAGGGAAGCTTTCTTT. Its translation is CASSLTGTREAFF.

This CDR3 reads CASRTLAGRWPYNEQFF. CDR3 coding DNA: TGTGCCAGCAGAACCTTAGCGGGTAGATGGCCCTACAATGAGCAGTTCTTC. The rearrangement joins TRBV6-2 or TRBV6-3 to TRBJ2-1, with TRBD2 matching over 7 bases. The CDR3 runs to 17 residues. Germline V gene data show CDR1 as MNHEY and CDR2 as SVGEGT. The V segment lost 6 bases and the J segment 2 bases; nucleotides outside the gene matches: 13.

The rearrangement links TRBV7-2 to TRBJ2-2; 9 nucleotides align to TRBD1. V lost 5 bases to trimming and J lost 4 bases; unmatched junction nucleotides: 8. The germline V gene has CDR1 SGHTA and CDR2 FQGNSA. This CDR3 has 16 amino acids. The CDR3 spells CASSKPGQGPTGELFF. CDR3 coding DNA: TGTGCCAGCAGCAAACCGGGACAGGGTCCCACCGGGGAGCTGTTTTTT.

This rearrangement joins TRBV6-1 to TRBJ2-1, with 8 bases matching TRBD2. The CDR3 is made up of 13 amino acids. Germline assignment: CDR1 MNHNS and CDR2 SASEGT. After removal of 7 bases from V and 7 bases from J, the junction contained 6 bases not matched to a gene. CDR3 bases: TGTGCCAGCATCACTAGCGGACAGAATGAGCAGTTCTTC. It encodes CASITSGQNEQFF.

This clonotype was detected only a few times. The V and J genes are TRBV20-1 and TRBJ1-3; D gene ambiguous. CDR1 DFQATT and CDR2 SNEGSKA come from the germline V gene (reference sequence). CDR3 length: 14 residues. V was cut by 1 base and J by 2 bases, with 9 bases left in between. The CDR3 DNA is TGCAGTGCTAGAGGTGGAGCGCCTGGAAACACCATATATTTT. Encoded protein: CSARGGAPGNTIYF.

The CDR3 reads CASKTVKQGNRGYTF. The CDR3 region has the DNA TGTGCCAGCAAGACGGTAAAACAGGGGAACCGAGGCTACACCTTC. The chain is built from TRBV28 and TRBJ1-2, with 7 nucleotides matching TRBD1. Trimming removed 7 bases from V and 8 bases from J; junction bases left unmatched: 16. The length of the CDR3 is 15 residues. Germline CDR1 is MDHEN and CDR2 is SYDVKM.